Presented here are 26 T cell receptor beta chains from one specimen sequenced in a study of cytomegalovirus exposure and HLA in healthy donors. PCR employed 60 Vbeta and 13 Jbeta primers. The protocol was immunoSEQ multiplex PCR, while the TCRdb copy is restricted to in-frame clones and leaves out a portion. The table shows roughly 120,000 clones, with 80% occurring only once. Material for sequencing was PBMCs. The receptors derive from a male donor in good health and CMV-seronegative.

This chain joins TRBV4-3 and TRBJ2-3; D not resolved. The CDR3 has 14 amino acids. V lost 0 bases, J lost 4 bases, and 8 bases lay in between. Germline V gene lookup returns CDR1 LGHNA and CDR2 YSLEER. CDR3 coding DNA: TGCGCCAGCAGCCAAGAAATAGTGGCAGATACGCAGTATTTT. This encodes CASSQEIVADTQYF.

The V gene is TRBV4-3, the J gene TRBJ1-1; 9 nucleotides agree with TRBD1. V trimming: 1 base; J trimming: 1 base; junction bases outside the gene matches: 4. CDR3 length equals 16 residues. Germline V gives CDR1 LGHNA, CDR2 YSLEER. DNA of the CDR3: TGCGCCAGCAGCCAAGGTCCGGGACAGGGGAACACTGAAGCTTTCTTT. Translation gives CASSQGPGQGNTEAFF.

This clone was seen just once. The chain couples TRBV11-2 to TRBJ1-1, with D unresolved. Per the germline V gene, CDR1 is SGHAT and CDR2 is FQNNGV. V dropped 1 base and J dropped 0 bases, with 9 bases sitting between them. This CDR3 has 15 amino acids. The CDR3 sequence: CASSLVRGMNTEAFF. CDR3 bases: TGTGCCAGCAGCTTAGTACGCGGAATGAACACTGAAGCTTTCTTT.

As to this clone: Mismatch with germline at one junction end may stem from a read error. CDR3 DNA sequence: TGTGCCACCAGAAGAGGAGGAGGCGGTGAAAAACTGTTTTTT. Residues: CATRRGGGGEKLFF. The V call is TRBV15, the J call TRBJ1-4; D not resolved. The CDR3 extends over 14 amino acids. Germline V gene lookup returns CDR1 LNHNV and CDR2 YYDKDF (reference sequence).

This chain links TRBV28 with TRBJ1-5; D is uncertain. Between the trimmed V and J ends, which lost 2 bases and 3 bases, there was a span of 11 bases. From germline, CDR1 is MDHEN and CDR2 SYDVKM. The length of the CDR3 is 15 residues. The CDR3 is CASSLELNLNQPQHF. CDR3 nucleotide sequence: TGTGCCAGCAGTTTAGAACTCAACCTCAATCAGCCCCAGCATTTT.

The table lists this clone with a count of one. V and J are TRBV27 and TRBJ1-3; 7 nucleotides match TRBD1. The CDR3 contains 15 residues. V was pared by 5 bases and J by 0 bases, with 4 bases of the junction left unmatched. Germline V gives CDR1 MNHEY, CDR2 SMNVEV (reference sequence). CDR3 DNA: TGTGCCAGCAGTGACAGGGCCCTCTCTGGAAACACCATATATTTT. Amino acids: CASSDRALSGNTIYF.

The V gene is TRBV6-5, the J gene TRBJ2-1; TRBD1 might be the D (6 bases). Germline loops: CDR1 MNHEY, CDR2 SVGAGI. The CDR3 is 13 residues long. V lost 5 bases to trimming and J lost 7 bases, with 12 bases between them. In nucleotides, the CDR3 is TGTGCCAGCAGTGTCTCCAGGGGAAATGAGCAGTTCTTC. This translates into CASSVSRGNEQFF.

The chain joins TRBV7-3 to TRBJ1-1; no firm D call. Between the trimmed V and J ends, which lost 6 bases and 1 base, there was a span of 9 bases. Per the germline V gene, CDR1 is SGHTA and CDR2 is FQGTGA. The CDR3 has 13 amino acids. The CDR3 here is CASRLYSNTEAFF. The CDR3 DNA follows: TGTGCCAGCAGACTTTATTCGAACACTGAAGCTTTCTTT.

This clone was seen once. The chain recombines TRBV21-1 with TRBJ2-6; the table's D call, TRBD2, was not checked against the DNA. TRBV21-1 is flagged as a pseudogene. The CDR3 is 20 amino acids. This CDR3 is CASSGWGLAGGPIGANVLTF. CDR3 nucleotide sequence: TGTGCCAGCAGCGGATGGGGACTAGCGGGGGGGCCGATCGGGGCCAACGTCCTGACTTTC.

J is TRBJ2-1 and V is TRBV4-3, with TRBD2 matching over 9 bases. This CDR3 is 17 amino acids long. The germline CDR1 and CDR2 sequences are LGHNA and YSLEER. Trimming at V came to 3 bases and at J to 0 bases, leaving 6 bases not matched to a gene. CDR3 in DNA: TGCGCCAGCAGCCAGGGTCTTAGCGGGAGCTCCTACAATGAGCAGTTCTTC. This sequence encodes CASSQGLSGSSYNEQFF.

Concerning this clone: One junction end disagrees with the germline gene, perhaps due to a read error. The rearrangement uses TRBV7-9 and TRBJ2-2, with 12 bases that match TRBD2. Looked up from germline, CDR1 is SEHNR and CDR2 is FQNEAQ (reference sequence). This CDR3 has 17 amino acids. This chain's CDR3 is CSSSLRRLAGDRGELFF. The CDR3 region has the DNA TGTTCCAGCAGCTTGCGGCGACTAGCGGGAGATCGAGGGGAGCTGTTTTTT.

The genes are TRBV10-3 and TRBJ2-1; 9 nucleotides line up with TRBD2. This CDR3 has 19 residues. CDR1 and CDR2 (germline): ENHRY, SYGVKD. V lost 5 bases to trimming and J lost 6 bases; unmatched junction nucleotides: 20. For the CDR3, the DNA is TGTGCCATCAGTTCCATCCGACTAGCGGATCTCCGGTGGGGCAATGAGCAGTTCTTC. This translates into CAISSIRLADLRWGNEQFF.

The rearrangement joins TRBV6-5 to TRBJ2-7, with 9 bases aligning to TRBD1. Unmatched junction bases numbered 3, after V lost 4 bases and J lost 2 bases. Per the germline V gene, CDR1 is MNHEY and CDR2 is SVGAGI. CDR3 size: 14 residues. The CDR3 region has the DNA TGTGCCAGCAGTTTGGGACAGGGTCCCTACGAGCAGTACTTC. Translated, it gives CASSLGQGPYEQYF.

The rearrangement uses TRBV30 and TRBJ2-3, with 11 bases identical to TRBD1. The CDR3 spans 21 residues. J was trimmed by 0 bases and V by 0 bases; bases with no gene match: 17. CDR1 and CDR2 from the germline V gene are GTSNPN and SVGIG (reference sequence). The CDR3, as DNA: TGTGCCTGGAGTGTACTTTGGGACAGGGGGTCCAAAACTTCTAGCACAGATACGCAGTATTTT. This gives the protein CAWSVLWDRGSKTSSTDTQYF.

The chain joins TRBV30 to TRBJ1-1; maybe TRBD1 (5 bases). The CDR3 covers 15 residues. Germline-derived CDR1 and CDR2 are GTSNPN and SVGIG (reference sequence). V was shortened by 1 base and J by 0 bases, with 12 bases between the two germline ends. The CDR3 DNA reads TGTGCCTGGAGTGGGATGAAGGGGATGAACACTGAAGCTTTCTTT. Protein sequence: CAWSGMKGMNTEAFF. Filled out from reference TRBV30 and TRBJ1-1, the complete variable domain reads SQTIHQWPATLVQPVGSPLSLECTVEGTSNPNLYWYRQAAGRGLQLLFYSVGIGQISSEVPQNLSASRPQDRQFILSSKKLLLSDSGFYLCAWSGMKGMNTEAFFGQGTRLTVV.

In the case of this clone: The junction departs from germline at one end; a sequencing error may be responsible. V and J are TRBV15 and TRBJ2-6; tentatively, D is TRBD1 (5 bases). Germline assignment: CDR1 LNHNV and CDR2 YYDKDF (reference sequence). The CDR3 has 15 residues. DNA for the CDR3: TGTGCCACCAGTGGTGGAAACTCTGGGGCCAACGGCCTGACTTTC. It codes for CATSGGNSGANGLTF. Full variable domain (remainder filled in from reference TRBV15 and TRBJ2-6): DAMVIQNPRYQVTQFGKPVTLSCSQTLNHNVMYWYQQKSSQAPKLLFHYYDKDFNNEADTPDNFQSRRPNTSFCFLDIRSPGLGDTAMYLCATSGGNSGANGLTFGAGSRLTVL.

The chain joins TRBV5-5 to TRBJ2-2, with 11 bases lining up with TRBD2. The length of the CDR3 is 16 residues. V was pared by 2 bases and J by 5 bases, with 5 bases of the junction left unmatched. The V gene's germline CDR1 is SGHKS and CDR2 YYEKEE (reference sequence). The CDR3 region has the DNA TGTGCCAGCAGCTTTACTAGCGGGAGTAGTACCGGGGAGCTGTTTTTT. Protein: CASSFTSGSSTGELFF.

V usage is TRBV4-3 and J usage is TRBJ1-1; D is perhaps TRBD1 (5 bases). This CDR3 has 14 residues. V was shortened by 1 base and J by 2 bases, with 8 bases between the two germline ends. The germline CDR1 and CDR2 sequences are LGHNA and YSLEER. CDR3 protein: CASSQADRNTEAFF. The CDR3 region has the DNA TGCGCCAGCAGCCAAGCCGACAGAAACACTGAAGCTTTCTTT.

The chain employs TRBV4-1 and TRBJ1-1; no reliable D call. Trimming shortened V by 0 bases and J by 0 bases, and 8 bases separated the two germline ends. Germline loops: CDR1 MGHRA, CDR2 YSYEKL. The CDR3 covers 15 residues. The CDR3 DNA is TGCGCCAGCAGCCAAGAAATAACGGTGAACACTGAAGCTTTCTTT. Amino acid sequence: CASSQEITVNTEAFF.

This clone occurred once. The V gene is TRBV18, the J gene TRBJ2-5; D unclear. This CDR3 spans 13 amino acids. Germline loops: CDR1 KGHSH, CDR2 LQKENI. Trimming took off 3 bases at V and 1 base at J, with 6 bases between the two ends. Here the CDR3 DNA reads TGTGCCAGCTCACCCCCGTTCCAAGAGACCCAGTACTTC. As protein: CASSPPFQETQYF.

The J gene is TRBJ2-1, the V gene TRBV6-1, with D unclear. This CDR3 region has 14 residues. Trimming took off 0 bases at V and 13 bases at J, with 16 bases between the two ends. Germline V gene sequence: CDR1 MNHNS, CDR2 SASEGT. CDR3 loop: CASSEALWAQSQFF. The CDR3 DNA is TGTGCCAGCAGTGAAGCGCTTTGGGCCCAGAGCCAGTTCTTC.

V usage is TRBV7-9 and J usage is TRBJ2-2; D possibly corresponds to TRBD2 (6 bases). CDR3 length equals 14 residues. V lost 8 bases and J lost 6, with 16 bases in between. Germline V gives CDR1 SEHNR, CDR2 FQNEAQ (reference sequence). CDR3: CASPGGASAGELFF. CDR3 sequence (DNA): TGTGCCAGCCCCGGCGGGGCGAGTGCCGGGGAGCTGTTTTTT.

The chain couples TRBV27 to TRBJ1-4, with 8 nucleotides matching TRBD1. The germline V gene encodes CDR1 MNHEY and CDR2 SMNVEV (reference sequence). The CDR3 has 15 amino acids. The trim removed 5 bases at V and 6 bases at J, leaving 8 bases unmatched. CDR3: CASSPIGRGHEKLFF. The CDR3 nucleotides are TGTGCCAGCAGTCCCATTGGCAGGGGGCATGAAAAACTGTTTTTT.

V is TRBV4-1 and J is TRBJ2-7; TRBD2 agrees at 7 bases. The V segment lost 2 bases and the J segment 4 bases; nucleotides outside the gene matches: 5. The CDR3 contains 14 residues. Germline lookup yields CDR1 MGHRA and CDR2 YSYEKL. The CDR3 is CASSQPTSRYEQYF. The CDR3 nucleotides read TGCGCCAGCAGCCAACCGACTAGCCGGTACGAGCAGTACTTC.

The V and J genes are TRBV7-9 and TRBJ2-7; no reliable D call. Deletions cut 3 bases from V and 2 bases from J, with 8 bases between. The CDR3 covers 13 residues. Germline V gene data show CDR1 as SEHNR and CDR2 as FQNEAQ (reference sequence). The CDR3 DNA follows: TGTGCCAGCAGCTTCCCACTGACCTACGAGCAGTACTTC. Amino acids: CASSFPLTYEQYF.

CDR3 DNA: TGTGCCAGCAGTGTGGGGTCAGGAGGGAGAGAGACCCAGTACTTC. This codes for CASSVGSGGRETQYF. The gene calls are TRBV6-1 and TRBJ2-5, with D tentatively TRBD2 (6 bases). The V end lost 4 bases, the J end lost 4 bases, and 16 bases lay between the germline ends. This CDR3 is 15 amino acids long. Looked up from germline, CDR1 is MNHNS and CDR2 is SASEGT.